This T cell receptor beta chain was recovered during a study of blood T cells in healthy people across ages. Healthy Russian Caucasian donors spanned ages about 6 to 100 years. RNA extraction gave at least 5.5 micrograms of total RNA per sample. Per germline, CDR1 SEHNR and CDR2 FQNEAQ (reference sequence). This CDR3 spans 18 amino acids. The germline V and J ends were trimmed by 5 bases and 0 bases, with 21 bases remaining between them. PCR was performed a second time for about 6 to 12 cycles using a sample-barcoded 5' primer and a J-beta primer mix. TCRdb re-analysed the 5' RACE reads in MiXCR, keeping a single row per CDR3 protein. The sample lists about a million distinct CDR3 sequences, roughly two fifths occurring once.

The V call is TRBV7-9, the J call TRBJ2-3; a possible D gene is TRBD1 (5 bases). The sequence derives from a man aged 18 to 29 in good health. Input material: blood. In nucleotides, the CDR3 is TGTGCCAGCAGCCAAATGCGTGACAGCATCAAAAGCACAGATACGCAGTATTTT. It translates to CASSQMRDSIKSTDTQYF.